The next 20 T cell receptor beta chains were all read from a single sample in a study of T cell changes during pregnancy in multiple sclerosis. This table comes from immunoSEQ multiplex PCR, and its TCRdb copy is limited to in-frame clones, with some not included. The data hold just under 80,000 clones, with approximately 95% observed a single time. The sample here was peripheral blood, taken in the first trimester of pregnancy. The receptors here all came from a female donor with multiple sclerosis, enrolled in a pregnancy study.

V usage is TRBV30 and J usage is TRBJ2-1; TRBD1 matches at 8 bases. This CDR3 has 16 amino acids. The ends lost 0 bases at V and 6 bases at J; junction bases unmatched: 10. The germline gives CDR1 GTSNPN, CDR2 SVGIG (reference sequence). The CDR3 protein is CAWSVWGRGPSNEQFF. The DNA for the CDR3 is TGTGCCTGGAGTGTATGGGGCAGGGGGCCGTCCAATGAGCAGTTCTTC.

The chain has TRBV21-1 and TRBJ2-3; the DNA was not used to check the table's D call, TRBD2. TRBV21-1 has pseudogene status. This CDR3 comprises 17 residues. CDR3 in amino acids: CASSRTSGIPSTDTQYF. CDR3 sequence (DNA): TGTGCCAGCAGCCGGACTAGCGGAATACCTAGCACAGATACGCAGTATTTT.

This clone occurred once. This sequence joins TRBV5-1 and TRBJ1-1; TRBD1 agrees at 11 bases. The CDR3 sequence is 16 residues long. Germline-derived CDR1 and CDR2 are SGHRS and YFSETQ. The trim removed 4 bases at V and 7 bases at J, leaving 12 bases unmatched. The CDR3 region is CASSPAWDRGNREAFF. The CDR3 DNA follows: TGCGCCAGCAGCCCGGCCTGGGACAGGGGGAATCGTGAAGCTTTCTTT.

The chain has TRBV7-9 and TRBJ1-5; D is perhaps TRBD1 (6 bases). Germline V CDR1 and CDR2: SEHNR, FQNEAQ (reference sequence). Between the trimmed V and J ends, which lost 5 bases and 1 base, there was a span of 9 bases. The CDR3 is 14 amino acids. The CDR3 DNA reads as TGTGCCAGCAGCCGGACAGCAAGCAATCAGCCCCAGCATTTT. Residues: CASSRTASNQPQHF. The whole variable domain, filled in from reference TRBV7-9 and TRBJ1-5, reads DTGVSQNPRHKITKRGQNVTFRCDPISEHNRLYWYRQTLGQGPEFLTYFQNEAQLEKSRLLSDRFSAERPKGSFSTLEIQRTEQGDSAMYLCASSRTASNQPQHFGDGTRLSIL.

This chain connects TRBV7-9 to TRBJ1-1; 9 bases line up with TRBD1. The CDR3 length is 13 residues. The germline gives CDR1 SEHNR, CDR2 FQNEAQ (reference sequence). V gave up 3 bases and J gave up 9 bases; unmatched junction bases: 5. The CDR3 reads CASSLQDRGKAFF. The CDR3 DNA reads TGTGCCAGCAGCTTGCAAGACAGGGGGAAAGCTTTCTTT.

The chain joins TRBV2 to TRBJ2-7; TRBD2 agrees at 8 bases. This CDR3 has 14 residues. Germline CDR1 and CDR2: SNHLY and FYNNEI. The V segment lost 5 bases and the J segment 6 bases; nucleotides outside the gene matches: 9. The CDR3 region has the DNA TGTGCCAGCAGTATCGGGACTAGTAGTTTCGAGCAGTACTTC. Translating gives CASSIGTSSFEQYF.

This sequence joins TRBV5-5 and TRBJ1-1, with D possibly matching TRBD1 (5 bases). The germline gives CDR1 SGHKS, CDR2 YYEKEE (reference sequence). The CDR3 is 13 residues long. Trimming cost V 0 bases and J 5 bases, with 8 bases left between them. The CDR3 loop is CASSLDRGTEAFF. CDR3 bases: TGTGCCAGCAGCTTGGATCGGGGGACTGAAGCTTTCTTT.

The chain couples TRBV30 to TRBJ2-4; maybe TRBD1 (6 bases). V gave up 2 bases and J gave up 3 bases, with 14 bases separating them. Per germline, CDR1 GTSNPN and CDR2 SVGIG (reference sequence). The CDR3 is 15 residues long. DNA for the CDR3: TGTGCCTGGAGTAGAAACACAGGGTACAAAAACATTCAGTACTTC. This encodes CAWSRNTGYKNIQYF.

J is TRBJ2-1 and V is TRBV7-2; TRBD2 aligns across 9 bases. The CDR3 extends over 16 amino acids. Germline CDR1 reads SGHTA; CDR2 reads FQGNSA. J was trimmed by 5 bases and V by 0 bases; bases with no gene match: 5. CDR3: CASSLARLAGNNEQFF. CDR3 bases: TGTGCCAGCAGCTTAGCCCGCCTAGCGGGAAACAATGAGCAGTTCTTC. The full variable domain, completed using reference TRBV7-2 and TRBJ2-1, is GAGVSQSPSNKVTEKGKDVELRCDPISGHTALYWYRQSLGQGLEFLIYFQGNSAPDKSGLPSDRFSAERTGGSVSTLTIQRTQQEDSAVYLCASSLARLAGNNEQFFGPGTRLTVL.

This rearrangement joins TRBV28 to TRBJ2-1; TRBD1 might be the D (5 bases). V lost 7 bases and J lost 0, with 10 bases in between. The germline CDR1 and CDR2 sequences are MDHEN and SYDVKM. CDR3 size: 14 residues. CDR3 nucleotides: TGTGCCAGCATCCTCGACAGCTCCTACAATGAGCAGTTCTTC. Its protein is CASILDSSYNEQFF.

The rearrangement joins TRBV7-3 to TRBJ2-3; D is perhaps TRBD2 (5 bases). The CDR3 contains 14 residues. From germline, CDR1 is SGHTA and CDR2 FQGTGA. Deletions cut 5 bases from V and 6 bases from J, with 15 bases between. This CDR3 is CASSPDPREDTQYF. CDR3 DNA: TGTGCCAGCAGCCCAGACCCGAGGGAGGATACGCAGTATTTT.

V is TRBV5-1 and J is TRBJ2-3; D might be TRBD1 (5 bases). Looked up from germline, CDR1 is SGHRS and CDR2 is YFSETQ. The length of the CDR3 is 14 residues. The V end was cut by 0 bases, the J end by 5 bases, with 10 bases between. This CDR3 is CASSLEGVGDTQYF. Written as DNA, the CDR3 is TGCGCCAGCAGCTTGGAAGGGGTAGGAGATACGCAGTATTTT. Full variable domain (outside the CDR3, taken from reference TRBV5-1 and TRBJ2-3): KAGVTQTPRYLIKTRGQQVTLSCSPISGHRSVSWYQQTPGQGLQFLFEYFSETQRNKGNFPGRFSGRQFSNSRSEMNVSTLELGDSALYLCASSLEGVGDTQYFGPGTRLTVL.

This chain links TRBV7-2 with TRBJ1-2; 7 nucleotides match TRBD1. CDR1 is SGHTA and CDR2 is FQGNSA in the germline V gene. Trimming removed 7 bases from V and 4 bases from J; junction bases left unmatched: 9. This CDR3 is 14 amino acids long. The CDR3 DNA reads as TGTGCCAGCACCCCGCCCGGGACAGCCTATGGCTACACCTTC. Residues: CASTPPGTAYGYTF.

V is TRBV28 and J is TRBJ1-2, with TRBD1 matching 9 bases. The CDR3 extends over 13 amino acids. Germline loops: CDR1 MDHEN, CDR2 SYDVKM. V shed 6 bases, J shed 4 bases, and the junction held 3 bases outside the gene matches. The CDR3 loop reads CASRADRGYGYTF. CDR3 nucleotides: TGTGCCAGCAGGGCGGACAGGGGCTATGGCTACACCTTC.

The genes are TRBV4-2 and TRBJ2-1; D is possibly TRBD2 (6 bases). The CDR3 spans 13 residues. CDR1 LGHNA and CDR2 YNFKEQ come from the germline V gene. V dropped 7 bases and J dropped 7 bases, with 14 bases sitting between them. This chain's CDR3 is CASTPAGSNEQFF. The CDR3 DNA reads as TGTGCCAGCACCCCGGCGGGGTCGAATGAGCAGTTCTTC.

This rearrangement joins TRBV7-8 to TRBJ2-2; D uncertain. The length of the CDR3 is 16 residues. Trimming cost V 1 base and J 7 bases, with 16 bases left between them. CDR1 and CDR2 (germline): SGHVS, FQNEAQ. This CDR3 is CASSLGALQINGELFF. In DNA form, the CDR3 reads TGTGCCAGCAGCTTAGGGGCCTTGCAGATTAACGGGGAGCTGTTTTTT. Drawing the rest from reference TRBV7-8 and TRBJ2-2, the complete variable domain is GAGVSQSPRYKVAKRGQDVALRCDPISGHVSLFWYQQALGQGPEFLTYFQNEAQLDKSGLPSDRFFAERPEGSVSTLKIQRTQQEDSAVYLCASSLGALQINGELFFGEGSRLTVL.

The chain is built from TRBV7-3 and TRBJ2-1; 16 bases agree with TRBD2. The V segment lost 4 bases and the J segment 3 bases; nucleotides outside the gene matches: 9. There are 19 residues in the CDR3. In germline, CDR1 is SGHTA, CDR2 FQGTGA. This CDR3 reads CASSSPGTSGRAGYNEQFF. In DNA, the CDR3 is TGTGCCAGCAGCTCCCCCGGGACTAGCGGGAGGGCCGGCTACAATGAGCAGTTCTTC. The full variable domain, with the rest looked up from reference TRBV7-3 and TRBJ2-1, is GAGVSQTPSNKVTEKGKYVELRCDPISGHTALYWYRQSLGQGPEFLIYFQGTGAADDSGLPNDRFFAVRPEGSVSTLKIQRTERGDSAVYLCASSSPGTSGRAGYNEQFFGPGTRLTVL.

V and J are TRBV7-2 and TRBJ1-2, with TRBD1 matching 10 bases. V shed 5 bases and J 6 bases; nucleotides not matched to a gene: 9. Germline V lookup: CDR1 SGHTA, CDR2 FQGNSA. This CDR3 has 15 amino acids. The CDR3 DNA is TGTGCCAGCAGCCCGCGGGACAGGGGTATTCATGGCTACACCTTC. It codes for CASSPRDRGIHGYTF.

The chain combines TRBV19 with TRBJ2-5; D gene uncertain. The assigned J gene may be wrong: the sequence end matches TRBJ2-7 better. Germline CDR1 is LNHDA and CDR2 is SQIVND (reference sequence). This CDR3 is 13 amino acids long. The DNA for the CDR3 is TGTGCCAGTAGTATAGGGGCAGACTACGAGCAGTACTTC. Residues: CASSIGADYEQYF.

This chain links TRBV7-2 with TRBJ2-1; 8 bases agree with TRBD1. This CDR3 contains 15 residues. The V gene end was trimmed by 5 bases and the J gene end by 0 bases; junction bases not matched to a gene: 3. Per the germline V gene, CDR1 is SGHTA and CDR2 is FQGNSA. The CDR3 loop reads CASSRDRGSYNEQFF. In DNA, the CDR3 is TGTGCCAGCAGCCGAGACAGGGGCTCCTACAATGAGCAGTTCTTC. Full variable domain (rest looked up from reference TRBV7-2 and TRBJ2-1): GAGVSQSPSNKVTEKGKDVELRCDPISGHTALYWYRQSLGQGLEFLIYFQGNSAPDKSGLPSDRFSAERTGGSVSTLTIQRTQQEDSAVYLCASSRDRGSYNEQFFGPGTRLTVL.